These 6 T cell receptor beta chains came from one sample sequenced in a study of graft-versus-host responses after intestinal transplantation. Graft-derived tissue was subjected to processing to liberate intraepithelial and lamina propria lymphocytes. Clones were sequenced by immunoSEQ multiplex PCR, and TCRdb holds only the in-frame ones, with some missing. Of 15,000 to 20,000 clones listed, 70% to 85% are singletons. The sample consisted of ileum tissue, taken 17 days after transplant. The receptors come from a human patient who received an intestinal transplant, so some T cells may come from the graft donor.

This sequence joins TRBV27 and TRBJ2-2, with a tentative D call TRBD2 (6 bases). From germline, CDR1 is MNHEY and CDR2 SMNVEV (reference sequence). V was cut by 4 bases and J by 5 bases, with 11 bases left in between. This CDR3 spans 14 amino acids. The CDR3 spells CASSSAGRTGELFF. CDR3 sequence (DNA): TGTGCCAGCAGTTCGGCGGGGCGGACCGGGGAGCTGTTTTTT.

The chain employs TRBV18 and TRBJ2-2; the D gene is possibly TRBD1 (5 bases). CDR1 and CDR2 from the germline V gene are KGHSH and LQKENI. The CDR3 contains 18 residues. Trimming took 0 bases from V and 8 from J, leaving 22 bases between them. CDR3: CASSPPVSQDSAQGELFF. In DNA form, the CDR3 reads TGTGCCAGCTCACCACCGGTTTCCCAAGACAGTGCTCAAGGGGAGCTGTTTTTT.

The genes are TRBV6-1 and TRBJ2-7; TRBD1 might be the D (5 bases). The germline gives CDR1 MNHNS, CDR2 SASEGT. The CDR3 length is 12 residues. V was clipped by 8 bases and J by 3 bases, with 11 bases between them. CDR3 amino acids: CASGDRYYEQYF. The CDR3 nucleotides read TGTGCCAGCGGCGACAGATACTACGAGCAGTACTTC.

In DNA, the CDR3 is TGCGCCAGCAGCTTGCTCGGATACGAGCAGTACTTC. It codes for CASSLLGYEQYF. This chain uses TRBV5-1 with TRBJ2-7; D gene ambiguous. The CDR3 length is 12 residues. In germline, CDR1 is SGHRS, CDR2 YFSETQ. V shed 1 base and J shed 4 bases, with 6 bases lying between them.

The chain is built from TRBV10-3 and TRBJ2-3; 10 positions match TRBD2. Looked up from germline, CDR1 is ENHRY and CDR2 is SYGVKD. The length of the CDR3 is 14 residues. V lost 10 bases, J lost 5 bases, and 9 bases stayed unmatched. CDR3 in amino acids: CATASGSGGDTQYF. CDR3 DNA: TGTGCCACCGCTAGCGGGAGTGGGGGAGATACGCAGTATTTT.

The chain couples TRBV7-8 to TRBJ1-5; D not resolved. The CDR3 length is 17 residues. The germline gives CDR1 SGHVS, CDR2 FQNEAQ. Trimming removed 1 base at V and 1 base at J, with 14 bases between. The CDR3 DNA reads TGTGCCAGCAGCTTAGGGGAATCCGGGAGGAGCAATCAGCCCCAGCATTTT. This codes for CASSLGESGRSNQPQHF.